The next 26 T cell receptor beta chains were all read from a single sample in a study of cytomegalovirus exposure and HLA in healthy donors. The PCR had 60 Vbeta and 13 Jbeta primers. The repertoire was sequenced with immunoSEQ multiplex PCR; TCRdb's copy has only in-frame clones and lacks some. The sample lists about 130,000 clones, approximately 87% occurring once. The sequenced material came from PBMCs. The receptor source for this set is a man aged 40-49 years in good health and CMV-seronegative.

V usage is TRBV19 and J usage is TRBJ1-1, with D possibly being TRBD1 (5 bases). V gave up 3 bases and J gave up 3 bases, with 11 bases separating them. The CDR3 is made up of 14 amino acids. The germline CDR1 and CDR2 sequences are LNHDA and SQIVND (reference sequence). Written as DNA, the CDR3 is TGTGCCAGTAGTATTCAGGGTATGTACACTGAAGCTTTCTTT. Its translation is CASSIQGMYTEAFF. Full variable domain (outside the CDR3, taken from reference TRBV19 and TRBJ1-1): DGGITQSPKYLFRKEGQNVTLSCEQNLNHDAMYWYRQDPGQGLRLIYYSQIVNDFQKGDIAEGYSVSREKKESFPLTVTSAQKNPTAFYLCASSIQGMYTEAFFGQGTRLTVV.

The chain employs TRBV7-3 and TRBJ2-3; 7 bases align to TRBD1. CDR1 and CDR2 from the germline V gene are SGHTA and FQGTGA. This CDR3 is 14 amino acids long. J was trimmed by 0 bases and V by 6 bases; bases with no gene match: 3. The CDR3 DNA is TGTGCCAGCAGTGCGACAGGGAGCACAGATACGCAGTATTTT. It yields the protein CASSATGSTDTQYF.

The chain joins TRBV7-9 to TRBJ1-3; 7 nucleotides match TRBD1. This CDR3 spans 14 amino acids. The germline gives CDR1 SEHNR, CDR2 FQNEAQ (reference sequence). The trim removed 6 bases at V and 3 bases at J, leaving 5 bases unmatched. CDR3 nucleotide sequence: TGTGCCAGCAGTCCTCGACAGGGTGGAAACACCATATATTTT. This gives the protein CASSPRQGGNTIYF.

This clone was seen just once. The chain joins TRBV7-9 to TRBJ2-7; D gene unclear. CDR1 and CDR2 from the germline V gene are SEHNR and FQNEAQ (reference sequence). The V gene lost 1 base and the J gene lost 1 base, with 5 bases spanning the gap. The length of the CDR3 is 13 residues. The CDR3 is CASSLVSSYEQYF. Written as DNA, the CDR3 is TGTGCCAGCAGCTTAGTGTCGTCCTACGAGCAGTACTTC.

The DNA for the CDR3 is TGTGCCAGCAGTTCCTCACAGGGAGATGAGCAGTTCTTC. Translated, it gives CASSSSQGDEQFF. The V gene is TRBV6-5, the J gene TRBJ2-1; D perhaps matches TRBD1 (6 bases). The length of the CDR3 is 13 residues. V lost 4 bases to trimming and J lost 8 bases, with 12 bases between them. Germline CDR1 reads MNHEY; CDR2 reads SVGAGI.

This sequence joins TRBV7-3 and TRBJ2-3; D perhaps matches TRBD2 (6 bases). The germline V and J ends were trimmed by 6 bases and 0 bases, with 10 bases remaining between them. Germline V CDR1 and CDR2: SGHTA, FQGTGA. The CDR3 runs to 14 residues. The CDR3, as DNA: TGTGCCAGCAGTTCGGACTACAGCACAGATACGCAGTATTTT. It codes for CASSSDYSTDTQYF.

In this sample, this clone turned up once. The genes are TRBV4-1 and TRBJ1-2; 7 nucleotides agree with TRBD1. The CDR3 is 13 amino acids. The V segment lost 1 base and the J segment 4 bases; nucleotides outside the gene matches: 0. Looked up from germline, CDR1 is MGHRA and CDR2 is YSYEKL. The CDR3 sequence: CASSQGDSYGYTF. Here the CDR3 DNA reads TGCGCCAGCAGCCAAGGGGACAGCTATGGCTACACCTTC.

The genes are TRBV19 and TRBJ1-5; TRBD1 matches 11 bases. The ends lost 3 bases at V and 6 bases at J; junction bases unmatched: 10. Germline V gives CDR1 LNHDA, CDR2 SQIVND (reference sequence). The CDR3 totals 17 residues. The CDR3 is CASSIWTGGQDSQPQHF. The CDR3 nucleotides read TGTGCCAGTAGTATCTGGACAGGGGGCCAAGATAGTCAGCCCCAGCATTTT.

CDR3 DNA: TGTGCCAGCAGCTCGTCCGGGGCTGGAAACACCATATATTTT. Translating it yields CASSSSGAGNTIYF. This chain uses TRBV7-6 with TRBJ1-3; D remains unclear. This CDR3 has 14 amino acids. Looked up from germline, CDR1 is SGHVS and CDR2 is FNYEAQ. The ends were cut back, 4 bases at V and 2 bases at J, with 9 bases in the middle.

The chain has TRBV4-3 and TRBJ2-3; D unresolved. The CDR3 covers 14 residues. The V end was cut by 0 bases, the J end by 0 bases, with 4 bases between. CDR1 is LGHNA, CDR2 YSLEER, per germline. CDR3 nucleotides: TGCGCCAGCAGCCAAGAGCGGAGCACAGATACGCAGTATTTT. Protein product: CASSQERSTDTQYF.

The chain employs TRBV28 and TRBJ2-5, with D unclear. The CDR3 is 14 amino acids. CDR1 and CDR2 (germline): MDHEN, SYDVKM. Trimming removed 2 bases from V and 5 bases from J, with 12 bases in between. Here the CDR3 reads CASSLLFSGETQYF. The CDR3 nucleotides are TGTGCCAGCAGTTTACTCTTTTCCGGGGAGACCCAGTACTTC.

The chain recombines TRBV7-2 with TRBJ2-1; TRBD2 agrees at 11 bases. CDR1 is SGHTA, CDR2 FQGNSA, per germline. V was pared by 1 base and J by 6 bases, with 2 bases of the junction left unmatched. The CDR3 covers 15 residues. The CDR3 DNA follows: TGTGCCAGCAGCTTAGGACTAGCGGGGCCCAATGAGCAGTTCTTC. Amino acid sequence: CASSLGLAGPNEQFF.

The V call is TRBV5-1, the J call TRBJ1-5; D possibly corresponds to TRBD1 (6 bases). Germline V gives CDR1 SGHRS, CDR2 YFSETQ. The CDR3 spans 14 residues. V was shortened by 2 bases and J by 6 bases, with 12 bases between the two germline ends. In DNA, the CDR3 is TGCGCCAGCAGCTTTACGGGGGGCGGTCAGCCCCAGCATTTT. Translated, it gives CASSFTGGGQPQHF.

V gene TRBV7-2 combines with J gene TRBJ1-2; D gene uncertain. There are 12 residues in the CDR3. The V end lost 5 bases, the J end lost 3 bases, and 7 bases lay between the germline ends. CDR1 is SGHTA and CDR2 is FQGNSA in the germline V gene. CDR3 sequence (DNA): TGTGCCAGCAGCGCGATCCACTATGGCTACACCTTC. Translated: CASSAIHYGYTF.

This chain connects TRBV28 to TRBJ1-1, with a tentative D call TRBD1 (6 bases). This CDR3 spans 15 amino acids. V was clipped by 5 bases and J by 1 base, with 14 bases between them. Germline V CDR1 and CDR2: MDHEN, SYDVKM. This chain's CDR3 is CASSGTSDGNTEAFF. Here the CDR3 DNA reads TGTGCCAGCAGTGGGACATCGGACGGGAACACTGAAGCTTTCTTT.

CDR3 bases: TGTGCTAGTGGCCGGGGACAAACATCGGACACCGGGGAGCTGTTTTTT. Amino acids: CASGRGQTSDTGELFF. The gene calls are TRBV12-5 and TRBJ2-2; maybe TRBD1 (6 bases). The germline V and J ends were trimmed by 6 bases and 3 bases, with 17 bases remaining between them. There are 16 residues in the CDR3. CDR1 LGHNT and CDR2 FRNRAP come from the germline V gene.

This rearrangement joins TRBV29-1 to TRBJ2-1, with 8 positions matching TRBD2. This CDR3 spans 14 amino acids. With 3 bases clipped from V and 7 bases from J, the junction kept 8 bases outside the gene matches. The germline CDR1 and CDR2 sequences are SQVTM and ANQGSEA. The CDR3 coding sequence is TGCAGCGTTGACACTAGCGGACTAGGGAATGAGCAGTTCTTC. It encodes CSVDTSGLGNEQFF.

The chain employs TRBV6-5 and TRBJ2-5; 11 bases agree with TRBD2. The CDR3 has 13 residues. The V segment lost 6 bases and the J segment 11 bases; nucleotides outside the gene matches: 8. In germline, CDR1 is MNHEY, CDR2 SVGAGI. The CDR3 nucleotides read TGTGCCAGCAGCCGTGGACTAGCGGGCCCGCAGTACTTC. Its translation is CASSRGLAGPQYF.

A few counts support this clone. The rearrangement joins TRBV6-5 to TRBJ2-5, with TRBD2 identical over 7 bases. CDR3 length equals 15 residues. V shed 0 bases and J 5 bases; nucleotides not matched to a gene: 6. Germline CDR1 reads MNHEY; CDR2 reads SVGAGI. The CDR3 reads CASSYSREEGETQYF. The CDR3 nucleotides are TGTGCCAGCAGTTACTCCCGGGAGGAGGGTGAGACCCAGTACTTC.

This chain joins TRBV7-6 and TRBJ2-1; 8 positions match TRBD1. Looked up from germline, CDR1 is SGHVS and CDR2 is FNYEAQ. The CDR3 runs 15 residues. The J segment lost 10 bases and the V segment lost 1 base, leaving 9 bases of the junction unmatched. The CDR3 DNA follows: TGTGCCAGCAGCTTAGACCCGGACAGGGCAAACGAGCAGTTCTTC. Protein product: CASSLDPDRANEQFF.

The chain links TRBV18 to TRBJ1-4, with D hard to call. The CDR3 is 13 residues long. The V gene's germline CDR1 is KGHSH and CDR2 LQKENI. V lost 3 bases to trimming and J lost 7 bases, with 9 bases between them. CDR3: CASSPGSAEKLFF. The CDR3 nucleotides read TGTGCCAGCTCACCCGGGTCAGCTGAAAAACTGTTTTTT. The whole variable domain, remainder taken from reference TRBV18 and TRBJ1-4, is NAGVMQNPRHLVRRRGQEARLRCSPMKGHSHVYWYRQLPEEGLKFMVYLQKENIIDESGMPKERFSAEFPKEGPSILRIQQVVRGDSAAYFCASSPGSAEKLFFGSGTQLSVL.

Only a few counts were recorded for this clone. The genes are TRBV27 and TRBJ2-1, with TRBD2 matching 10 bases. V lost 7 bases and J lost 7; bases outside the gene matches: 10. Germline V gene lookup returns CDR1 MNHEY and CDR2 SMNVEV (reference sequence). The CDR3 contains 15 residues. CDR3 DNA sequence: TGTGCCAGCAACCGGAGCGGGAGGGGGGCGAATGAGCAGTTCTTC. The encoded protein is CASNRSGRGANEQFF.

This clone was seen only once. The CDR3 loop reads CASSDGLAGGNEQFF. CDR3 sequence (DNA): TGTGCCAGCAGTGATGGGCTAGCGGGAGGCAATGAGCAGTTCTTC. This chain links TRBV2 with TRBJ2-1; the match to TRBD2 covers 11 bases. Germline assignment: CDR1 SNHLY and CDR2 FYNNEI. Germline trimming cut 3 bases from V and 6 bases from J; bases unmatched to any gene: 4. The CDR3 is 15 residues long.

V usage is TRBV2 and J usage is TRBJ2-1, with TRBD2 matching 12 bases. The V segment lost 2 bases and the J segment 9 bases; nucleotides outside the gene matches: 8. CDR1 is SNHLY, CDR2 FYNNEI, per germline. CDR3 size: 16 residues. CDR3 residues: CASSEPRTSGTSEQFF. DNA of the CDR3: TGTGCCAGCAGTGAACCCCGGACTAGCGGGACCAGTGAGCAGTTCTTC.

This chain links TRBV4-3 with TRBJ2-7, with D possibly being TRBD2 (5 bases). V was shortened by 4 bases and J by 3 bases, with 13 bases between the two germline ends. The CDR3 runs 14 residues. Germline V gives CDR1 LGHNA, CDR2 YSLEER. The CDR3 here is CASSRKVGSYEQYF. CDR3 in DNA: TGCGCCAGCAGCCGCAAAGTTGGGAGCTACGAGCAGTACTTC.

The CDR3 spells CASSLSGYSGNTIYF. Written as DNA, the CDR3 is TGCGCCAGCAGCTTGAGCGGTTACTCTGGAAACACCATATATTTT. The chain carries TRBV5-1 and TRBJ1-3; D remains unclear. The germline V gene encodes CDR1 SGHRS and CDR2 YFSETQ. Trimming left V 1 base short and J 0 bases short, with 8 bases between. CDR3 size: 15 residues.